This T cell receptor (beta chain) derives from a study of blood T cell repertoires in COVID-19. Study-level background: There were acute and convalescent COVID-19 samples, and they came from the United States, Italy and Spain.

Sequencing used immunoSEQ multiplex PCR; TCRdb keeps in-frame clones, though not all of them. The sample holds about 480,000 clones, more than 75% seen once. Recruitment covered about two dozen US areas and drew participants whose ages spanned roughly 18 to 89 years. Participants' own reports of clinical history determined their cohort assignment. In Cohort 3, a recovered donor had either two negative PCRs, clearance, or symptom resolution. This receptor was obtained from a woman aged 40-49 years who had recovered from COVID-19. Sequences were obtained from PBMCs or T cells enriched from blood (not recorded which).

CDR3 amino acids: CASSDRVSEAFF. The CDR3 DNA reads TGCGCCAGCAGTGACAGGGTATCTGAAGCTTTCTTT. This sequence joins TRBV10-2 and TRBJ1-1; D is perhaps TRBD1 (5 bases). The CDR3 totals 12 residues. Trimming removed 3 bases from V and 6 bases from J, with 8 bases in between. Germline V gene lookup returns CDR1 WSHSY and CDR2 SAAADI.